Reported below is one T cell receptor beta chain. Profiled with immunoSEQ multiplex PCR; TCRdb holds only in-frame clones, not every one. The top ten hold 3% to 4.5% of the sample, which has about 55,000 clones, roughly 90% seen once. This entry is derived from a study of blood T cell repertoires in COVID-19. V trimming: 7 bases; J trimming: 0 bases; junction bases outside the gene matches: 6. The CDR3 has 15 residues. Germline V gene lookup returns CDR1 LGHDT and CDR2 YNNKEL (reference sequence). The sequenced material came from peripheral blood. This rearrangement joins TRBV3-1 (or the pseudogene TRBV3-2) to TRBJ1-3; 7 bases line up with TRBD1. The source is a man aged 40-50 years with COVID-19, enrolled during active disease. This chain's CDR3 is CASTKGTDSGNTIYF. Here the CDR3 DNA reads TGTGCCAGCACCAAAGGGACAGACTCTGGAAACACCATATATTTT.